Each of the 2 T cell receptor beta chains below was sequenced from the same sample in a study of response to subunit inactivated influenza vaccine. TCRdb independently ran MiXCR on the RT-PCR reads; one entry per CDR3 protein. In the table there are some 520,000 distinct CDR3 sequences, 16% of which are singletons. Sequencing used CD4+ T cells sorted from PBMCs, obtained about 24 months after vaccination. The receptors were sampled from a man between 50 and 69 years old who received an inactivated influenza vaccine.

This clonotype has a handful of counts. CDR3 sequence (DNA): TGCAGTGGGGTTACCGGGACGTCAGTGGTGAATGAGCAGTTCTTC. This translates into CSGVTGTSVVNEQFF. The chain links TRBV20-1 to TRBJ2-1, with D possibly being TRBD1 or TRBD2 (5 bases each). From germline, CDR1 is DFQATT and CDR2 SNEGSKA (reference sequence). The length of the CDR3 is 15 residues. Trimming shortened V by 7 bases and J by 7 bases, and 23 bases separated the two germline ends.

The chain couples TRBV6-1 to TRBJ1-6, with 10 bases that match TRBD1. The CDR3 contains 14 residues. Germline V gene lookup returns CDR1 MNHNS and CDR2 SASEGT. J was trimmed by 10 bases and V by 7 bases; bases with no gene match: 7. As DNA, the CDR3 is TGTGCCAGCAACATGGACAGGGGGAGCTCACCCCTCCACTTT. This encodes CASNMDRGSSPLHF.